This entry is about one T cell receptor (beta chain). The antigen this receptor binds is unknown. The record has no base qualities; no much larger clone is one base away. In total, over 600 healthy bone marrow donors made up the cohort. All cohort members were sampled while nominally healthy, although unrecorded immune exposures were likely present. The donor was CMV seronegative and was included in the group of 352 seronegative cohort members. Each donor provided a peripheral blood sample, and peripheral blood mononuclear cells were used for TCR beta sequencing. Genomic DNA extraction from the blood cell samples was performed with the Qiagen DNeasy Blood Extraction Kit. The V and J ends are trimmed by 1 base and 4 bases, leaving 11 bases between them. The CDR3 contains 14 residues, cysteine and phenylalanine counted. The read is trimmed to its CDR3 DNA, 42 bases read in frame from base 1. Sequences SGHRS (CDR1) and YFSETQ (CDR2) are obtained from the germline V gene.

This record belongs to a study of cytomegalovirus exposure and HLA in healthy donors listed by TCRdb under 2017. Turning to the overall study: An earlier analysis of about 530 of the donors reported about 300 Gb of sequence data and approximately 120 million unique TCR beta sequences obtained from about 179 million T cells. A later analysis re-analyzed previously published TCR beta repertoires from roughly 600 donors and added high-resolution HLA genotyping to study TCR occurrence patterns. The T cell repertoires of 666 subjects were profiled by immunosequencing and related to cytomegalovirus serostatus. The number of donors typed differed by locus, with roughly 629-640 for A, B, C, DRB1 and DQB1, around 500 for DQA1, approximately 570 for DPA1, and around 450 for DPB1. In the later analysis, no new phenotypic data were used to find candidate immune exposures; instead, reliance was placed on TCR beta sequences and their occurrence across donors. An earlier analysis of some 500 of the donors used high-throughput TCR beta sequencing to judge whether each TCR beta V gene segment behaved as functional or pseudogenic. All discovery cohort repertoires had been generated on a single sequencing platform. Of the roughly 400 genotyped donors, around 81% fell in the genetic ancestry cluster associated with self-reported Caucasian donors. An early release covering 500 to 750 HLA-typed donors comprised 300 to 350 gigabases of sequencing data and about 90 million unique TCR sequences. In addition to the first cohort of around 670 subjects, a separate validation cohort of approximately 110 different subjects was used. Among approximately 370 genotyped donors of the cohort, an average of approximately 240,000 unique TCR beta nucleotide sequences was sequenced per donor, of which 15% to 20% were non-productive. The study combined high-throughput TCR immunosequencing, statistical association of individual TCRs with disease status, and machine learning to predict cytomegalovirus infection status. In a later genetic analysis, genome-wide SNP genotypes for about 65% of the roughly 670 donors were used, and that subset was treated as a discovery cohort. HLA typing included class I and class II loci at four-digit resolution. The aim of the study was to test whether cataloging public T cell receptors could identify signatures of past pathogen exposure. Because of strong linkage in the cohort, roughly five DR-DQ haplotypes were treated as single units for association and clustering. Donor age, sex, ethnicity and CMV serostatus were compiled together with the repertoire data.

The library was built by means of the immunoSEQ multiplex PCR assay. For the multiplex PCR, a mixture combining 60 forward primers for TCR Vbeta segments and 13 reverse primers for TCR Jbeta segments was used. Amplification of the CDR3 region of rearranged TCR beta genes was performed with a multiplex PCR assay on genomic DNA. On the Illumina HiSeq System, the amplified TCR beta libraries were sequenced as 87-base-pair reads. As for how the authors treated the data: Across the roughly 600 repertoires, a later analysis counted roughly 77 million unique TCR beta chains, approximately 10 million of which were shared by at least two donors. A nearest-neighbor algorithm error-corrected the raw reads and collapsed the reads into unique sequences, merging closely related sequences to remove PCR and sequencing errors. To assign V, D and J gene segments, CDR3 sequences were aligned to IMGT reference sequences. For a sequence to be retained, a match of at least six nucleotides to both a V gene segment and a J gene segment was required. Rearrangements were classified as productive when the CDR3 lacked stop codons and remained in frame with V and J, and all other rearrangements were classified as non-productive. CDR3 was defined by IMGT convention, running from the second conserved V-encoded cysteine to the conserved J-encoded phenylalanine. The earlier analysis of 587 of the donors excluded sequences that lacked an unambiguous match to a single V gene segment. In an earlier analysis of 450 to 700 of the donors, V segments were called functional above 56.7% productive rearrangements and were called segregating when the between-donor standard deviation exceeded 5%. A statistical classification framework was built for diagnosing cytomegalovirus status from the catalog of TCR beta chain sequences. In a later analysis, TCR nucleotide sequences were compared against IMGT/GENE-DB human TR gene sequences so that V and J genes could be assigned. A later analysis assigned CDR3 sequences and most-parsimonious VDJ recombination scenarios with the TCRdist pipeline. In a later analysis, each TCR beta chain was defined by its CDR3 amino acid sequence together with its V-gene family, and reads lacking a unique V-gene family were excluded. To address suspected cross-contamination and a sequencing artifact, a later analysis removed 592 highly shared, low-generation-probability nucleotide sequences. A later analysis calculated a clonal expansion index for each public chain from normalized within-repertoire ranks of inferred template counts. In a later analysis, generation probabilities were computed using a VDJ recombination model fitted to out-of-frame rearrangements, and the results were checked against IGoR. In a later analysis, TCR-TCR, TCR-HLA and TCR-CMV co-occurrence was scored with hypergeometric tests, and a repertoire-size bias correction was applied to TCR pairs. In a later analysis, false discovery rates were estimated by permuting HLA or CMV assignments 20 times. In a later analysis, co-occurring TCRs were grouped using DBSCAN, and TCRdist sequence similarity was added for clustering within HLA-allele-positive subsets. For co-occurrence clustering, repertoires with fewer than 30,000 or more than 120,000 public chains were excluded, along with four or five repertoires with anomalous nucleotide sharing. Imported from immuneACCESS, the table was reduced by TCRdb to in-frame sequences with V and J called. These copies leave out some clones; in studies compared against another copy, an unresolved V gene accounts for under half, and the cause of the remainder is not known. The D gene and trimming were derived from the DNA, and the V and J assignments and clone size from that table. The sample contains some 150,000 clones, 85% of them found a single time. The ten largest account for 2% to 2.5% of the sample.

Findings and caveats that apply to the study as a whole: Because the 87-base-pair reads could not distinguish some IMGT-functional V segments, including TRBV6-2 and TRBV6-3, those segments were excluded. A further reported finding was that TCR beta sequences accurately predicted the HLA-A and HLA-B alleles for most subjects in the first cohort. A later analysis found that most CMV-associated TCR beta chains appeared HLA-restricted, with HLA associations seemingly driven largely by CMV exposure. Only TCR beta chains were sequenced in this cohort, and the absence of alpha or paired-chain data limited detectable features. Correlated functional status among segregating V segments might be attributable to linkage disequilibrium, but an unknown experimental factor could not be ruled out. A later genetic analysis reported fewer N-insertions in productive TCRs among donors in an Asian-associated ancestry cluster than the 666-donor mean. The sequencing pipeline was judged likely to have produced a cluster of highly shared sequence variants as a technical artifact. The authors suggested that the approach could potentially be extended to other disease states and immunological phenotypes. A later analysis reported that several top co-occurrence clusters appeared linked to parvovirus B19, influenza, CMV and Epstein-Barr virus. Because counts were too low, about 17 rarely observed V segments, including chromosome 9 orphons, were excluded from the earlier analysis of around 590 of the donors. While some public TCRs were present in many individuals, most TCR sequences turned up only very rarely across donors. In vitro tests confirmed that a few of the cytomegalovirus-associated TCR beta chains recognize cytomegalovirus antigens. An association between a missense DCLRE1C variant and V-gene and J-gene trimming of TCR beta chains was found in a later genetic analysis and replicated in an independent cohort. Strong co-occurrence of HLA alleles, especially DR and DQ, made assigning TCR associations to individual alleles difficult. According to a later analysis, TCR association rates differed among HLA loci, with DRB1 alleles showing the most associated TCRs and HLA-C alleles showing the fewest. In a later analysis, HLA-associated TCR beta chains showed more clonal expansion and lower generation probabilities than non-associated chains that were equally common. In an earlier analysis of about 600 of the donors, most TCR beta V segments appeared in productive rearrangements about 87% or about 30% of the time, broadly matching IMGT annotations. Cytomegalovirus status was reported to be diagnosed by the classifier with high specificity and sensitivity in both the original and validation cohorts. Roughly uniform sequencing depth across donors was assumed in presence/absence analyses, although this assumption may not hold. For the cohort, immune exposure information was limited to CMV serostatus. Because some donors lacked HLA typing at each locus, the association tests relied only on the typed subset. A later analysis associated about 17,000 TCR beta sequences with specific HLA alleles at a false discovery rate of 0.05. In the study, about 150 TCR beta chains were listed as associated with cytomegalovirus.

The receptor chain draws on TRBV5-1 and TRBJ1-2, with TRBD1 perhaps the D gene, on 6 matching bases. This TCR came from a woman aged 18-30 years in good health and CMV-seronegative. Sequenced sample: PBMCs. CDR3 region: CASSLIQGSYGYTF. The sequenced DNA is TGCGCCAGCAGCTTGATTCAGGGGAGCTATGGCTACACCTTC.